One sample yielded the 11 T cell receptor beta chains listed below, sequenced in a study of blood T cells in healthy people across ages. Then a second PCR, running roughly 7 to 11 cycles, was carried out with a sample-barcoded 5' primer and a J-beta primer mix. TCRdb processed the 5' RACE reads anew with MiXCR; each CDR3 protein has one entry. Among around 1.5 million distinct CDR3 sequences, approximately 40% were seen once, and the ten largest hold 7.9%. The sequencing sample was made of blood. Source of these receptors: a woman younger than 35 in good health.

The chain recombines TRBV6-5 with TRBJ2-4; 9 bases agree with TRBD2. Near its end, the DNA agrees better with TRBJ2-5, so the J call may be wrong. Per germline, CDR1 MNHEY and CDR2 SVGAGI. CDR3 size: 16 residues. The CDR3 DNA reads as TGTGCCAGCAGTTACTCTAGGGGTAGCGGGAGAGAGACCCAGTACTTC. Protein: CASSYSRGSGRETQYF.

The V gene is TRBV4-1, the J gene TRBJ2-7, with D possibly being TRBD1 (5 bases). CDR3 length equals 16 residues. Germline assignment: CDR1 MGHRA and CDR2 YSYEKL. Between the trimmed V and J ends, which lost 4 bases and 7 bases, there was a span of 23 bases. The CDR3 loop reads CASSRGHPSSYNEQYF. CDR3 nucleotide sequence: TGCGCCAGCAGCCGAGGACATCCAAGCTCCTACAATGAGCAGTACTTC.

This clonotype was observed many times. J is TRBJ2-1 and V is TRBV29-1, with D uncertain. The germline V gene has CDR1 SQVTM and CDR2 ANQGSEA. V lost 4 bases, J lost 9 bases, and 7 bases lay in between. The length of the CDR3 is 10 residues. CDR3: CSVGVGEQFF. The CDR3 DNA follows: TGCAGCGTTGGGGTTGGTGAGCAGTTCTTC.

This clonotype was detected a few times. This chain joins TRBV29-1 and TRBJ1-1, with D tentatively TRBD1 (6 bases). V dropped 7 bases and J dropped 0 bases, with 12 bases sitting between them. Germline V CDR1 and CDR2: SQVTM, ANQGSEA. This CDR3 has 13 amino acids. CDR3 sequence: CSGTGQVNTEAFF. CDR3 DNA sequence: TGCAGCGGAACAGGGCAAGTGAACACTGAAGCTTTCTTT. Combining the CDR3 with reference TRBV29-1 and TRBJ1-1 gives the whole variable domain SAVISQKPSRDICQRGTSLTIQCQVDSQVTMMFWYRQQPGQSLTLIATANQGSEATYESGFVIDKFPISRPNLTFSTLTVSNMSPEDSSIYLCSGTGQVNTEAFFGQGTRLTVV.

CDR3 region: CASSIGQGRDTQYF. The CDR3 DNA reads TGTGCCAGCAGCATAGGACAGGGGAGGGATACGCAGTATTTT. The genes are TRBV5-5 and TRBJ2-3, with 9 positions matching TRBD1. V shed 4 bases, J shed 6 bases, and the junction held 6 bases outside the gene matches. Germline-derived CDR1 and CDR2 are SGHKS and YYEKEE (reference sequence). This CDR3 comprises 14 residues.

This rearrangement joins TRBV27 to TRBJ2-1, with a possible D match to TRBD2 (7 bases). V lost 6 bases and J 4 bases, leaving 16 bases between the germline ends. The CDR3 length is 15 residues. CDR1 and CDR2 (germline): MNHEY, SMNVEV (reference sequence). The CDR3 DNA follows: TGTGCCAGCAGCTTACTGGGGGGGCAATACAATGAGCAGTTCTTC. It yields the protein CASSLLGGQYNEQFF.

The chain couples TRBV25-1 to TRBJ1-2; D unresolved. The germline CDR1 and CDR2 sequences are MGHDK and SYGVNS. Trimming cost V 7 bases and J 8 bases, with 14 bases left between them. The CDR3 covers 12 residues. Here the CDR3 reads CASTWGTSGYTF. Here the CDR3 DNA reads TGTGCCAGCACCTGGGGAACGTCCGGCTACACCTTC.

CDR3 sequence reads: CASRFAGQGFYEQYF. In DNA form, the CDR3 reads TGTGCCAGCAGATTTGCTGGACAGGGGTTCTACGAGCAGTACTTC. The chain couples TRBV27 to TRBJ2-7, with 9 bases identical to TRBD1. The CDR3 is made up of 15 amino acids. Germline lookup yields CDR1 MNHEY and CDR2 SMNVEV (reference sequence). J gave up 3 bases and V 6 bases, and 9 bases lay outside the gene matches.

This clonotype was observed a few times. The chain uses TRBV27 and TRBJ1-5, with D tentatively TRBD1 (6 bases). The germline V gene has CDR1 MNHEY and CDR2 SMNVEV (reference sequence). The CDR3 has 14 amino acids. Trimming left V 3 bases short and J 7 bases short, with 13 bases between. CDR3 sequence: CASSFRGMGQPQHF. CDR3 nucleotides: TGTGCCAGCAGTTTCAGGGGCATGGGGCAGCCCCAGCATTTT.

This clonotype was seen more than once but under ten times. The chain combines TRBV2 with TRBJ2-1; D remains unclear. V was pared by 4 bases and J by 3 bases, with 10 bases between. The germline V gene encodes CDR1 SNHLY and CDR2 FYNNEI. The CDR3 loop spans 14 amino acids. CDR3 in amino acids: CASSVSSRYNEQFF. The CDR3 coding sequence is TGTGCCAGCAGTGTGTCCTCCCGCTACAATGAGCAGTTCTTC.

This clonotype was detected only once. The chain joins TRBV27 to TRBJ2-3; 10 positions agree with TRBD2. Unmatched junction bases numbered 9, after V lost 11 bases and J lost 1 base. Germline assignment: CDR1 MNHEY and CDR2 SMNVEV (reference sequence). CDR3 size: 15 residues. CDR3 protein: CAGTAGTSGTDTQYF. CDR3 in DNA: TGTGCCGGCACCGCCGGGACTAGCGGCACAGATACGCAGTATTTT.